This TCR beta chain was identified in a study of shared clonotypes between healthy human individuals. General study findings and limits: Between a few donors, naive CD4 clonotypes were shared at a level of around 5.1%. Among non-shared clonotypes, generation probabilities were lower than among those shared by all four donors.

DNA at about 210 ng, about 30,000 T cell genomes, went into sorted-subset replicate PCRs. Profiling relied on immunoSEQ multiplex PCR, and the TCRdb table lists in-frame clones only, not all of them. This repertoire shows some 2,500,000 clones, roughly 93% found once; its top ten account for around 0.4%. Germline V gene data show CDR1 as PRHDT and CDR2 as FYEKMQ (reference sequence). V lost 4 bases and J 2 bases, leaving 7 bases between the germline ends. The CDR3 contains 13 residues. On this clone: The antigen remains unidentified.

Within Nashville, Tennessee resided all donors, each a Caucasian adult. Material: naive CD4+ T cells from PBMCs. Subset given: CD45RA+ positively selected. This chain connects TRBV13 to TRBJ2-3, with D perhaps matching TRBD1 (5 bases). The TCR sequence derives from a man younger than 30 in good health. Some clones in this sample may be carry-over from other donors' samples. The CDR3 region is CASSWGPTDTQYF. In nucleotides, the CDR3 is TGTGCCAGCAGCTGGGGCCCCACAGATACGCAGTATTTT. The full variable domain, in which reference TRBV13 and TRBJ2-3 provide the parts outside the CDR3, is AAGVIQSPRHLIKEKRETATLKCYPIPRHDTVYWYQQGPGQDPQFLISFYEKMQSDKGSIPDRFSAQQFSDYHSELNMSSLELGDSALYFCASSWGPTDTQYFGPGTRLTVL.